The 17 T cell receptor beta chains listed next were all sequenced from one sample in a study of cytomegalovirus exposure and HLA in healthy donors. The primer mix had 60 Vbeta and 13 Jbeta primers. Using immunoSEQ multiplex PCR, the repertoire was profiled, and TCRdb retains in-frame clones only, with some absent. The sample records approximately 53,000 clones, 72% being singletons. The specimen sequenced was PBMCs. Receptors originate from a woman aged 50 to 60 in good health and CMV-seronegative.

The CDR3 region has the DNA TGTGCCATCCGCCCCCCGGCTGGGGCCAACGTCCTGACTTTC. Translated: CAIRPPAGANVLTF. The chain links TRBV7-2 to TRBJ2-6; D is unclear. The germline V gene encodes CDR1 SGHTA and CDR2 FQGNSA. The CDR3 runs 14 residues. V shed 10 bases and J shed 2 bases, with 12 bases lying between them.

In DNA, the CDR3 is TGTGCCAGCAGCCAAGGGGAGATACGCGGGACCCAGTACTTC. Translation: CASSQGEIRGTQYF. The rearrangement uses TRBV14 and TRBJ2-5; TRBD2 might be the D (5 bases). The germline V gene has CDR1 SGHDN and CDR2 FVKESK. The CDR3 consists of 14 residues. V lost 1 base and J 7 bases, leaving 13 bases between the germline ends.

The V call is TRBV5-1, the J call TRBJ2-2, with 12 bases that match TRBD2. V trimming: 4 bases; J trimming: 5 bases; junction bases outside the gene matches: 6. The CDR3 has 16 amino acids. Looked up from germline, CDR1 is SGHRS and CDR2 is YFSETQ. The CDR3 region has the DNA TGCGCCAGCAGCCCAGCTAGCGGGAGGGAAACCGGGGAGCTGTTTTTT. Protein product: CASSPASGRETGELFF.

The chain couples TRBV28 to TRBJ2-5; tentatively, D is TRBD1 (5 bases). This CDR3 contains 11 residues. CDR1 and CDR2 (germline): MDHEN, SYDVKM. Trimming pared 5 bases from V and 7 bases from J, leaving 8 bases between. The CDR3 DNA is TGTGCCAGCAGTCGAAGGGGGACCCAGTACTTC. Its translation: CASSRRGTQYF.

The V and J genes are TRBV6-1 and TRBJ2-5, with 11 bases fitting TRBD2. CDR1 MNHNS and CDR2 SASEGT come from the germline V gene. The CDR3 spans 14 residues. J lost 5 bases, V lost 6 bases, and 5 bases had no gene match. CDR3 sequence (DNA): TGTGCCAGCAGGGTAGCGGGGGGGCTGGAGACCCAGTACTTC. Amino acid sequence: CASRVAGGLETQYF.

The gene calls are TRBV7-9 and TRBJ1-3; D is ambiguous. Trimming removed 5 bases at V and 0 bases at J, with 11 bases between. The V gene's germline CDR1 is SEHNR and CDR2 FQNEAQ (reference sequence). The CDR3 is 15 residues long. Here the CDR3 DNA reads TGTGCCAGCAGCCCCCGAGGGAACTCTGGAAACACCATATATTTT. Its protein product is CASSPRGNSGNTIYF.

The V call is TRBV5-6, the J call TRBJ1-3; 10 positions agree with TRBD1. Germline V gene data show CDR1 as SGHDT and CDR2 as YYEEEE. J was trimmed by 3 bases and V by 4 bases; bases with no gene match: 1. The CDR3 loop spans 14 amino acids. Here the CDR3 reads CASSGTGVGNTIYF. CDR3 nucleotide sequence: TGTGCCAGCAGCGGGACAGGGGTTGGAAACACCATATATTTT. The whole variable domain, remainder taken from reference TRBV5-6 and TRBJ1-3, is DAGVTQSPTHLIKTRGQQVTLRCSPKSGHDTVSWYQQALGQGPQFIFQYYEEEERQRGNFPDRFSGHQFPNYSSELNVNALLLGDSALYLCASSGTGVGNTIYFGEGSWLTVV.

The CDR3 loop is CASSQDTKNYEQYF. The CDR3 region has the DNA TGCGCCAGCAGCCAAGATACAAAGAACTACGAGCAGTACTTC. This chain connects TRBV4-1 to TRBJ2-7; no clear D. The CDR3 contains 14 residues. The V gene lost 0 bases and the J gene lost 3 bases, with 9 bases spanning the gap. Germline V gives CDR1 MGHRA, CDR2 YSYEKL.

CDR3 nucleotides: TGTGCCAGCTCACCGGGGACTAGCGGGAGAAATAATGAGCAGTTCTTC. The encoded protein is CASSPGTSGRNNEQFF. The J gene is TRBJ2-1, the V gene TRBV18; TRBD2 matches 14 bases. The CDR3 totals 16 residues. Germline values: CDR1 KGHSH, CDR2 LQKENI. V lost 3 bases to trimming and J lost 7 bases; unmatched junction nucleotides: 5.

The CDR3 coding sequence is TGCGCCAGCAGCGGGGCCCCGGGACAGGGATTATTCATGAACACCGGGGAGCTGTTTTTT. This encodes CASSGAPGQGLFMNTGELFF. The gene calls are TRBV5-1 and TRBJ2-2, with 9 nucleotides matching TRBD1. CDR1 is SGHRS, CDR2 YFSETQ, per germline. The trim removed 4 bases at V and 1 base at J, leaving 17 bases unmatched. This CDR3 has 20 residues.

The chain is built from TRBV28 and TRBJ2-1; possibly TRBD1 for D (6 bases). CDR3 length equals 14 residues. Between the trimmed V and J ends, which lost 1 base and 7 bases, there was a span of 11 bases. Germline CDR1 is MDHEN and CDR2 is SYDVKM. This chain's CDR3 is CASSLSQGRNEQFF. CDR3 nucleotides: TGTGCCAGCAGTTTATCACAGGGTAGAAATGAGCAGTTCTTC.

The rearrangement joins TRBV5-8 to TRBJ1-5, with 8 positions matching TRBD1. The germline gives CDR1 SGHTS, CDR2 YDEGEE. The CDR3 is made up of 12 amino acids. The ends lost 3 bases at V and 16 bases at J; junction bases unmatched: 9. The CDR3 sequence: CASSSDRGYSHF. The CDR3, as DNA: TGTGCCAGCAGCTCTGACAGGGGCTACAGTCATTTT.

Written as DNA, the CDR3 is TGTGCCAGCAGTCTCGACAGGGTTAAGAACGAGCAGTACTTC. This encodes CASSLDRVKNEQYF. The chain recombines TRBV6-1 with TRBJ2-7; 7 bases align to TRBD1. Losses at the gene ends were 5 bases for V and 5 bases for J; bases not matched to a gene: 9. Germline values: CDR1 MNHNS, CDR2 SASEGT. CDR3 length equals 14 residues.

This clone was observed a single time. The chain couples TRBV4-2 to TRBJ1-5, with D tentatively TRBD1 (5 bases). Trimming shortened V by 1 base and J by 6 bases, and 13 bases separated the two germline ends. The CDR3 totals 15 residues. From germline, CDR1 is LGHNA and CDR2 YNFKEQ. The CDR3: CASSQGEGAPQPQHF. The CDR3 nucleotides read TGTGCCAGCAGCCAAGGGGAAGGGGCGCCTCAGCCCCAGCATTTT.

The V and J genes are TRBV28 and TRBJ2-3; TRBD1 is a possible D gene (5 bases). Germline V gene data show CDR1 as MDHEN and CDR2 as SYDVKM. There are 12 residues in the CDR3. V was shortened by 6 bases and J by 5 bases, with 9 bases between the two germline ends. CDR3 DNA: TGTGCCAGCAGCTCCCAGGGAGATACGCAGTATTTT. This sequence encodes CASSSQGDTQYF.

The gene calls are TRBV7-2 and TRBJ2-7; no clear D. The CDR3 contains 13 residues. V dropped 0 bases and J dropped 4 bases, with 7 bases sitting between them. CDR1 is SGHTA and CDR2 is FQGNSA in the germline V gene. The CDR3 coding sequence is TGTGCCAGCAGCTTAGCTGACGGGTACGAGCAGTACTTC. Its translation is CASSLADGYEQYF. Together with reference TRBV7-2 and TRBJ2-7, the CDR3 gives the full variable domain: GAGVSQSPSNKVTEKGKDVELRCDPISGHTALYWYRQSLGQGLEFLIYFQGNSAPDKSGLPSDRFSAERTGGSVSTLTIQRTQQEDSAVYLCASSLADGYEQYFGPGTRLTVT.

The J gene is TRBJ2-3, the V gene TRBV5-1; maybe TRBD1 (6 bases). This CDR3 region has 14 residues. Trimming removed 2 bases at V and 2 bases at J, with 9 bases between. Germline CDR1 reads SGHRS; CDR2 reads YFSETQ. The CDR3 reads CASSFGQPTDTQYF. The CDR3, as DNA: TGCGCCAGCAGCTTCGGACAGCCCACAGATACGCAGTATTTT.